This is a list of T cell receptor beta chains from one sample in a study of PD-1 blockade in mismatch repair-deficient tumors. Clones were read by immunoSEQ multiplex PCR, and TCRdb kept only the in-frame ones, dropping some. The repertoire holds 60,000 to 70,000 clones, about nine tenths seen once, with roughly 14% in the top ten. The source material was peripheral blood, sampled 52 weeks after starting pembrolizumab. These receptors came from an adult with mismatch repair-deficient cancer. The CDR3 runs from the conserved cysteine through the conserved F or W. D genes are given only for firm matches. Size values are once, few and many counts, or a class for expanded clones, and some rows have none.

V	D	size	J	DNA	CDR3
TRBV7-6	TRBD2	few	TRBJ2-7	TGTGCCAGCAGCTTAGAGCCTAGCGGGACCTACGAGCAGTACTTC	CASSLEPSGTYEQYF
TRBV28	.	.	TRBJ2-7	TGTGCCAGCAACCTAAACAGCCGGTCCTACGAGCAGTACTTC	CASNLNSRSYEQYF
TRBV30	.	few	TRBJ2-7	TGTGCCTGGAGGGCCCGGGGCAGCTCCTACGAGCAGTACTTC	CAWRARGSSYEQYF
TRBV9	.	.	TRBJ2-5	TGTGCCAGCAGCGTGTCGCTGATGGAGACCCAGTACTTC	CASSVSLMETQYF
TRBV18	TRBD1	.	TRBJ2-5	TGTGCCAGCTCACCCCGACAGGGACAAGAGACCCAGTACTTC	CASSPRQGQETQYF
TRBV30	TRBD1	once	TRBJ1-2	TGTGCCTGGGGCCCCGGGACAGTTTCCCGTTCACGGGGCTACACCTTC	CAWGPGTVSRSRGYTF
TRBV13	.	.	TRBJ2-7	TGTGCCAGCAGCCCCCCTCGCTCCTACGAGCAGTACTTC	CASSPPRSYEQYF
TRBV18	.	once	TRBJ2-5	TGTGCCAGCTCACCTCAGGAGACCCAGTACTTC	CASSPQETQYF
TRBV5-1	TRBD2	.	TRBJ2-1	TGCGCCAGCAGCTTGAGGGCGGGAGGGGGCCATGAGCAGTTCTTC	CASSLRAGGGHEQFF
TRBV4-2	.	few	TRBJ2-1	TGTGCCAGCAGCCAAGAGCCTGGGAACAATGAGCAGTTCTTC	CASSQEPGNNEQFF
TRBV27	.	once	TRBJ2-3	TGTGCCAGCAGTTTTGGGTGGGGGGTCACAGATACGCAGTATTTT	CASSFGWGVTDTQYF
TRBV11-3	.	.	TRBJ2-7	TGTGCCAGCAGCTTAGGGCCAAATTACGAGCAGTACTTC	CASSLGPNYEQYF
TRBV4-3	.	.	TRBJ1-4	TGCGCCAGCAGCCAAGAGCGCCTAGGGGAAAAACTGTTTTTT	CASSQERLGEKLFF
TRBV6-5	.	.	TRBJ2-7	TGTGCCAGCAGACCGGATGACGAGTCCTACGAGCAGTACTTC	CASRPDDESYEQYF
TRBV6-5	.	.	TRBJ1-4	TGTGCCAGCAGAGGGGGACCCGATGAAAAACTGTTTTTT	CASRGGPDEKLFF
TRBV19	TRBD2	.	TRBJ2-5	TGTGCCAGTAGTACTAGCGGGAGGGGGGAGACCCAGTACTTC	CASSTSGRGETQYF
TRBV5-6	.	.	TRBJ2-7	TGTGCCAGCAGCTCGGGACCTTCCTACGAGCAGTACTTC	CASSSGPSYEQYF
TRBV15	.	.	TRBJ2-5	TGTGCCACCAGCAGAGATCTGTACAGTACGGAAGAGACCCAGTACTTC	CATSRDLYSTEETQYF
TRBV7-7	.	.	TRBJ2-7	TGTGCCAGCAGCGCAGAAGGTCTAAGCCACGAGCAGTACTTC	CASSAEGLSHEQYF
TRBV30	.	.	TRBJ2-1	TGTGCCTGGAGTGTACACCGTATCAATGAGCAGTTCTTC	CAWSVHRINEQFF
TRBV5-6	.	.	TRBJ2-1	TGTGCCAGCAGCCCCGCGATCTGGAATGAGCAGTTCTTC	CASSPAIWNEQFF
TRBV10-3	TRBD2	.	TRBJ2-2	TGTGCCATCAGTGATCCGAGGACTAGCGGGAGCACCACCGGGGAGCTGTTTTTT	CAISDPRTSGSTTGELFF
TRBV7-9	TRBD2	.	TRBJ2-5	TGTGCCAGCAGCCGCGACGGGACTAGCCAACGAGAGACCCAGTACTTC	CASSRDGTSQRETQYF
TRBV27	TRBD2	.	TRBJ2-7	TGTGCCAGCAGTTTATCGAAGGGACTAGCGGGAGCCTACGAGCAGTACTTC	CASSLSKGLAGAYEQYF
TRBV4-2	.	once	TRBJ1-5	TGTGCCAGCAGCCAAGATGGGACCCACAATCAGCCCCAGCATTTT	CASSQDGTHNQPQHF
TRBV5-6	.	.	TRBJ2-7	TGTGCCAGCAGCTCCCCGGTGGGGGCCCTCTTAACCTACGAGCAGTACTTC	CASSSPVGALLTYEQYF
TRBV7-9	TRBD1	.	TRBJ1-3	TGTGCCAGCAGCTTAGAGGGGACAGGGGTCTCTGGAAACACCATATATTTT	CASSLEGTGVSGNTIYF
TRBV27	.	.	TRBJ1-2	TGTGCCAGCAGTTCGGGGTCCTATGGCTACACCTTC	CASSSGSYGYTF
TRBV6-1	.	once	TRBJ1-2	TGTGCCAGCAGCCCCGGACAGCACTATGGCTACACCTTC	CASSPGQHYGYTF
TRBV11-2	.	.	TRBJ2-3	TGTGCCAGCAGCTTAGCTCAGGCACTCCATACGCAGTATTTT	CASSLAQALHTQYF
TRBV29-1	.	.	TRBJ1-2	TGCAGCGTTGCTGGGGAAGATGGCTACACCTTC	CSVAGEDGYTF
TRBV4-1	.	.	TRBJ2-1	TGCGCCAGCAGCACGCGGAGGGACTCCTACAATGAGCAGTTCTTC	CASSTRRDSYNEQFF
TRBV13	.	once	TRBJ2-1	TGTGCCAGTTCGACGGGGATCGATGAGCAGTTCTTC	CASSTGIDEQFF
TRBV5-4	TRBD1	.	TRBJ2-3	TGTGCCAGCAGCTCTACAGGGGGGAGGGATACGCAGTATTTT	CASSSTGGRDTQYF
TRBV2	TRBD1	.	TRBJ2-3	TGTGCCAGCAGCACCTTCCGGGACAGGACCACAGATACGCAGTATTTT	CASSTFRDRTTDTQYF
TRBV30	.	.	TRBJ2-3	TGTGCCTGGAGGGGGGTGAGGGGAAACCCCACAGATACGCAGTATTTT	CAWRGVRGNPTDTQYF
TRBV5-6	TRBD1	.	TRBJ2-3	TGTGCCAGCAGCTTGCGGATCAGGGGGCCAGATACGCAGTATTTT	CASSLRIRGPDTQYF
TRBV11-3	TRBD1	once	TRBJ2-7	TGTGCCAGCAGCCTGGGACAGACTCCCTACGAGCAGTACTTC	CASSLGQTPYEQYF
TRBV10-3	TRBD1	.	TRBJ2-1	TGTGCCATCAGTGATCCCCTCGTGGCAGGGGGCAAGGATGAGCAGTTCTTC	CAISDPLVAGGKDEQFF
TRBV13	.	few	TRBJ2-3	TGTGCCAGCTCCGAAAGGAACCCAGATACGCAGTATTTT	CASSERNPDTQYF
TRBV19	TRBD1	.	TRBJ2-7	TGTGCCAGTAGTTACAGGGGCAACGAGCAGTACTTC	CASSYRGNEQYF
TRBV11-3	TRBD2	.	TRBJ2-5	TGTGCCAGCAGCCCCCGTCGGCTAGCGGAGCAAAAAGAGACCCAGTACTTC	CASSPRRLAEQKETQYF
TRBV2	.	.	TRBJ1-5	TGTGCCAGCAGTACGAGGGAGAATCAGCCCCAGCATTTT	CASSTRENQPQHF
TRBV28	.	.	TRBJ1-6	TGTGCCAGCAGTTCGCCCCAGGGTCATAATTCACCCCTCCACTTT	CASSSPQGHNSPLHF
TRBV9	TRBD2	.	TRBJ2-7	TGTGCCAGCAGCGTAGTACTAGCGGCTCCTTCCTACGAGCAGTACTTC	CASSVVLAAPSYEQYF
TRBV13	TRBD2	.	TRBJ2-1	TGTGCCAGCAGCGTAACTAGCGGGATGTACAATGAGCAGTTCTTC	CASSVTSGMYNEQFF
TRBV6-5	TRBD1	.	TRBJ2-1	TGTGCCAGCAGTTACGACAGGGGCAATGAGCAGTTCTTC	CASSYDRGNEQFF
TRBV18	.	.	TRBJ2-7	TGTGCCAGCTCACCGGGGATTTACGAGCAGTACTTC	CASSPGIYEQYF
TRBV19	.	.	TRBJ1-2	TGTGCCAGTAGTATGGACAGCCCCTATGGCTACACCTTC	CASSMDSPYGYTF
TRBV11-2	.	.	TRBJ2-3	TGTGCCAGCAGCTCCCCCACAGGGAGGGTAGATACGCAGTATTTT	CASSSPTGRVDTQYF
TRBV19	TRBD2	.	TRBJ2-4	TGTGCCAGTAGTACCGTCAGCGGGAGAAGGGGGTTAGGAAACATTCAGTACTTC	CASSTVSGRRGLGNIQYF
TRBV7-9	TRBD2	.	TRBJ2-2	TGTGCCAGCAGCGCCCGGGTGGCTAGCGGGAGTATGGACACCGGGGAGCTGTTTTTT	CASSARVASGSMDTGELFF
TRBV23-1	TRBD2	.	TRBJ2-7	TGCGCCAGCAGTCAATCCAATGGGACTAGAAAGAAGTTGGGCTCCTACGAGCAGTACTTC	CASSQSNGTRKKLGSYEQYF
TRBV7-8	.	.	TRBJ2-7	TGTGCCAGCAGCTTAGGGCAGGACAGCTACGAGCAGTACTTC	CASSLGQDSYEQYF
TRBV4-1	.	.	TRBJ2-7	TGCGCCAGCAGCCAAGCCGGGCGGGATTACGAGCAGTACTTC	CASSQAGRDYEQYF